This T cell receptor (beta chain) was identified in a study of T cells after yellow fever vaccination. Study-level findings and limits: Few clonotypes appeared in both CD4 and CD8 compartments.

TCRdb re-analysed the 5' RACE reads in MiXCR, keeping a single row per CDR3 protein. This sample has around 67,000 distinct CDR3 sequences, with approximately 6.5% found just once. V shed 6 bases and J 1 base; nucleotides not matched to a gene: 2. The CDR3 has 14 residues. This clonotype was recorded at least ten times. Its antigen remains unidentified. The receptor comes from a man aged 18-30 years who received the YFV17D yellow fever vaccine. V and J are TRBV12-3 or TRBV12-4 and TRBJ1-3; 8 bases fit TRBD1. The source was CD8+ T cells sorted from PBMCs, collected less than 6 days after the first yellow fever vaccination. In DNA, the CDR3 is TGTGCCAGCAGCCGGACAGGGTCTGGAAACACCATATATTTT. Translation gives CASSRTGSGNTIYF.